Listed below are T cell receptor beta chains from one sample, sequenced in a study of blood T cells in healthy people across ages. TCRdb processed the 5' RACE reads anew with MiXCR; each CDR3 protein has one entry. The table has around 1.5 million distinct CDR3 sequences, roughly 40% seen once. Specimen: blood. The origin of the receptors is a woman in her late teens or twenties in good health. The CDR3 runs from the conserved cysteine through the conserved F or W. D genes are given only for firm matches. Size tells how often a clone was seen (once, few, many) or the class of an expanded clone, and some rows leave it out.

j_gene | v_gene | d_gene | abundance | CDR3nt | CDR3aa
TRBJ2-7 | TRBV7-2 | TRBD2 | NA | TGTGCCAGCAGCCTTAGCGGGAGGGACCACGAGCAGTACTTC | CASSLSGRDHEQYF
TRBJ2-7 | TRBV28 | NA | many | TGTGCCAGCTTCAACCAAACCGGGACGGCCTCCTACGAGCAGTACTTC | CASFNQTGTASYEQYF
TRBJ1-1 | TRBV29-1 | NA | NA | TGCAGCCCTTACGATTGGGCGAGGACTGAAGCTTTCTTT | CSPYDWARTEAFF
TRBJ2-7 | TRBV12-3/TRBV12-4 | TRBD2 | once | TGTGCCAGCAGGGGGGCGGGACTAGCGGGGGTCAATGAGCAGTACTTC | CASRGAGLAGVNEQYF
TRBJ2-3 | TRBV3-1 | NA | few | TGTGCCAGCAGCCATGTAGGTAGCGGCACAGATACGCAGTATTTT | CASSHVGSGTDTQYF
TRBJ2-5 | TRBV6-6 | TRBD2 | NA | TGTGCCAGCAGTTATCCCAGCGGGGGGGTCAATGAGCAGTACTTC | CASSYPSGGVNEQYF
TRBJ2-5 | TRBV6-2/TRBV6-3 | NA | NA | TGTGCCAGCAGCAGCAGGGGGGGACCAGAGACCCAGTACTTC | CASSSRGGPETQYF
TRBJ2-4 | TRBV6-1 | TRBD1 | NA | TGTGCCAGCAGGATGACAGGGGGCATAGCCAAAAACATTCAGTACTTC | CASRMTGGIAKNIQYF
TRBJ2-5 | TRBV10-3 | TRBD2 | few | TGTGCCATCAGCGCGGGAGTAGCAGAGAAAGAGACCCAGTACTTC | CAISAGVAEKETQYF
TRBJ2-7 | TRBV30 | TRBD1 | NA | TGTGCCTGGGCAGACAGGGTTCGTTCCTACGAGCAGTACTTC | CAWADRVRSYEQYF
TRBJ2-1 | TRBV27 | TRBD2 | few | TGTGTCAGCAGTCGACACGGACTAGCCTACAATGAGCAGTTCTTC | CVSSRHGLAYNEQFF
TRBJ2-6 | TRBV20-1 | NA | NA | TGCAGTGCTACCGACACATACTCTGGGGCCAACGTCCTGACTTTC | CSATDTYSGANVLTF
TRBJ2-7 | TRBV6-5 | NA | few | NA | CASSSSTSGVGYNEQYF
TRBJ2-7 | TRBV7-8 | TRBD2 | NA | TGTGCCAGCAGCTTAAGGGTGGTAGGGACTAGCGGGGACGAGCAGTACTTC | CASSLRVVGTSGDEQYF
TRBJ2-7 | TRBV20-1 | TRBD1 | NA | TGCAGTGCTAGAAGCCAGGGGGCTTACGAGCAGTACTTC | CSARSQGAYEQYF
TRBJ2-3 | TRBV20-1 | TRBD2 | NA | TGCAGTGCCGAAGGACTAGGACCCACAGATACGCAGTATTTT | CSAEGLGPTDTQYF
TRBJ2-3 | TRBV24-1 | NA | NA | TGTGCCACCAGTGATTCACCAGGGGATACGCAGTATTTT | CATSDSPGDTQYF
TRBJ2-1 | TRBV11-2 | NA | NA | TGTGCCTCCGGACCCGGGACACCGCAGTTCTTC | CASGPGTPQFF
TRBJ1-2 | TRBV20-1 | NA | few | TGCAGTGCTAGAGCCAAAGGACGGGGGGCCTATGGCTACACCTTC | CSARAKGRGAYGYTF
TRBJ2-3 | TRBV3-1 | TRBD2 | NA | TGTGCCAGCAGCCAAGCGGGGACTAGCGGGGGCACAGATACGCAGTATTTT | CASSQAGTSGGTDTQYF
TRBJ1-1 | TRBV4-1 | NA | NA | TGCGCCAGCAGCCAAGACCTGCGTGGGGTTTTCTTT | CASSQDLRGVFF
TRBJ2-7 | TRBV27 | NA | NA | TGTGCCAGCAGTTTGGTGCGGTCGACAGGTTCTTCCTACGAGCAGTACTTC | CASSLVRSTGSSYEQYF
TRBJ1-6 | TRBV10-3 | NA | NA | TGTGCCATCACTGGGGGTTCACCCCTCCACTTT | CAITGGSPLHF
TRBJ2-1 | TRBV6-5 | NA | NA | TGTGCCAGCAGTCCGCAGGGGGGGATCAATGAGCAGTTCTTC | CASSPQGGINEQFF
TRBJ1-2 | TRBV9 | NA | NA | TGTGCCAGCCGTCACAGGGAGAACTATGGCTACACCTTC | CASRHRENYGYTF
TRBJ2-1 | TRBV20-1 | NA | once | TGCAGTGCCATTTCTCCGGGGTACCAAGAGACCCAGTTCTTC | CSAISPGYQETQFF
TRBJ2-1 | TRBV28 | NA | NA | TGTGCCAGCAGCTTCTCGGGGGGCTTCCTCTACAATGAGCAGTTCTTC | CASSFSGGFLYNEQFF
TRBJ2-3 | TRBV4-1 | NA | few | TGCGCCAGCAGCCCGTTTCCCGGACGCACAGATACGCAGTATTTT | CASSPFPGRTDTQYF
TRBJ2-3 | TRBV6-5 | TRBD2 | NA | TGTGCCAGCAGTGTACTAGCGGGAGGGATAACAGATACGCAGTATTTT | CASSVLAGGITDTQYF
TRBJ2-3 | TRBV7-7 | NA | many | TGTGCTAGCAGTGGGCAAAACACAGATACGCAGTATTTT | CASSGQNTDTQYF